This T cell receptor (beta chain) was observed in a study of CD8 T cells in ankylosing spondylitis. Broader study findings: A motif of several highly homologous TCR beta variants was seen as apparently characteristic of ankylosing spondylitis blood. Reports of some motif variants in reactive arthritis synovial fluid and blood predate this one. Reports say disease-linked clones showed up significantly more in matched ankylosing spondylitis synovial fluid.

V was cut by 0 bases and J by 3 bases, with 12 bases left in between. CDR1 SGHRS and CDR2 YFSETQ come from the germline V gene. The CDR3 covers 16 residues. This clonotype came up many times. Its antigen is unknown. TCRdb processed the 5' RACE reads anew with MiXCR; each CDR3 protein has one entry. The sample shows approximately 150,000 distinct CDR3 sequences, about 32% of them seen only once. This chain uses TRBV5-1 with TRBJ2-2, with D hard to call. The receptor's source is a male donor with ankylosing spondylitis. The sample was synovial fluid, either unsorted or a sorted T cell fraction (not recorded which). DNA for the CDR3: TGCGCCAGCAGCTTGGGAGGCAGCGCGTACACCGGGGAGCTGTTTTTT. Translated, it gives CASSLGGSAYTGELFF.